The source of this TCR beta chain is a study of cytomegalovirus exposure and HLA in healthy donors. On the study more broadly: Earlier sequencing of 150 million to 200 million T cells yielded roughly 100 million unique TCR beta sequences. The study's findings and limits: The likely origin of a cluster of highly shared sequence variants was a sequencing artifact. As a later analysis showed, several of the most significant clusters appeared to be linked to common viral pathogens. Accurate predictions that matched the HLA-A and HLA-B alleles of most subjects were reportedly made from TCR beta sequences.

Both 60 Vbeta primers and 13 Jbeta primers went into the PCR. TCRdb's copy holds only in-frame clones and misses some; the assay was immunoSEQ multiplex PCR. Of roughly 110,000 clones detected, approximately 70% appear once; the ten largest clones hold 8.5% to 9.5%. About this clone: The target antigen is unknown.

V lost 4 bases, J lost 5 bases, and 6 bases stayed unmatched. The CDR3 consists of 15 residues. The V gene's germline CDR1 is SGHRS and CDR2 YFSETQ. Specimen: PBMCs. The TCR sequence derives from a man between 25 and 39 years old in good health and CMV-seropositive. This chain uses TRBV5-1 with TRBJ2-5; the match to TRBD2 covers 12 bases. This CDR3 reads CASSDGLAGRETQYF. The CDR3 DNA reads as TGCGCCAGCAGCGATGGACTAGCGGGGCGGGAGACCCAGTACTTC.